Listed here are 22 T cell receptor beta chains from one sample, sequenced in a study of blood T cells in healthy people across ages. A second roughly 6 to 12 cycle PCR used barcoded and J-beta primers. TCRdb re-called the 5' RACE reads with MiXCR, one entry per CDR3 protein. The top ten clones hold about 8% of a sample with roughly 1,700,000 distinct CDR3 sequences, over 25% of them seen once. Sequencing was done on a sample of blood. These receptor sequences come from a woman under 40 in good health.

The V gene is TRBV27, the J gene TRBJ2-5, with 9 bases identical to TRBD2. V lost 4 bases and J lost 3; bases outside the gene matches: 9. Per the germline V gene, CDR1 is MNHEY and CDR2 is SMNVEV (reference sequence). The CDR3 extends over 16 amino acids. DNA for the CDR3: TGTGCCAGCAGTTCCTACGCGGGGGGGCGGAAAGAGACCCAGTACTTC. Its translation: CASSSYAGGRKETQYF.

This clonotype was counted only a few times. The CDR3 is CASSWTSGVGDTQYF. The DNA for the CDR3 is TGCGCCAGCAGCTGGACTAGCGGGGTCGGAGATACGCAGTATTTT. The chain links TRBV5-1 to TRBJ2-3; TRBD2 agrees at 12 bases. V shed 3 bases, J shed 5 bases, and the junction held 4 bases outside the gene matches. CDR3 length: 15 amino acids. Germline lookup yields CDR1 SGHRS and CDR2 YFSETQ.

A few counts support this clonotype. The chain recombines TRBV5-5 with TRBJ2-7; 7 nucleotides align to TRBD2. The CDR3 covers 16 residues. Germline V gene sequence: CDR1 SGHKS, CDR2 YYEKEE (reference sequence). J lost 2 bases, V lost 2 bases, and 10 bases had no gene match. The CDR3, as DNA: TGTGCCAGCAGCTTCCCAGGGAGGGGAAACCCCTACGAGCAGTACTTC. This gives the protein CASSFPGRGNPYEQYF.

This clonotype appeared many times. The rearrangement links TRBV6-1 to TRBJ2-7, with a possible D match to TRBD2 (5 bases). The ends were cut back, 0 bases at V and 0 bases at J, with 9 bases in the middle. The CDR3 has 15 amino acids. Looked up from germline, CDR1 is MNHNS and CDR2 is SASEGT. This CDR3 reads CASSEAPGSSYEQYF. In DNA, the CDR3 is TGTGCCAGCAGTGAAGCGCCGGGGAGCTCCTACGAGCAGTACTTC.

Only a few counts were recorded for this clonotype. V and J are TRBV29-1 and TRBJ2-1, with D possibly matching TRBD2 (6 bases). CDR1 and CDR2 from the germline V gene are SQVTM and ANQGSEA. Trimming stripped 4 bases from V and 8 bases from J, with 15 bases between. The length of the CDR3 is 13 residues. DNA for the CDR3: TGCAGCGTTGTTTCGCCAGGGAGGTATGAGCAGTTCTTC. It is translated as CSVVSPGRYEQFF.

This clonotype was counted only a few times. The V and J genes are TRBV7-2 and TRBJ1-2, with D tentatively TRBD1 (5 bases). Germline-derived CDR1 and CDR2 are SGHTA and FQGNSA. V shed 6 bases and J shed 13 bases, with 24 bases lying between them. This CDR3 contains 14 residues. Here the CDR3 reads CASSRAVDSFSSTF. In DNA, the CDR3 is TGTGCCAGCAGTAGAGCGGTCGACAGTTTCTCCTCCACCTTC.

The sample holds many counts of this clonotype. The rearrangement joins TRBV10-3 to TRBJ2-1; D is ambiguous. The CDR3 has 13 amino acids. In germline, CDR1 is ENHRY, CDR2 SYGVKD. Trimming cost V 0 bases and J 7 bases, with 7 bases left between them. This chain's CDR3 is CAISESLWNEQFF. CDR3 coding DNA: TGTGCCATCAGTGAGTCGTTATGGAATGAGCAGTTCTTC.

This chain uses TRBV20-1 with TRBJ2-3, with TRBD2 as a possible D gene (6 bases). The CDR3 has 15 residues. CDR1 DFQATT and CDR2 SNEGSKA come from the germline V gene (reference sequence). The V end was cut by 0 bases, the J end by 6 bases, with 16 bases between. As DNA, the CDR3 is TGCAGTGCTAGAGATCGTCGCGGGACTGGCGATACGCAGTATTTT. It codes for CSARDRRGTGDTQYF.

The genes are TRBV9 and TRBJ2-3, with TRBD2 identical over 11 bases. Germline lookup yields CDR1 SGDLS and CDR2 YYNGEE. The J segment lost 3 bases and the V segment lost 0 bases, leaving 3 bases of the junction unmatched. The CDR3 covers 16 residues. CDR3 DNA sequence: TGTGCCAGCAGCGTAGGGTCTAGCGGGAGGACAGATACGCAGTATTTT. Protein sequence: CASSVGSSGRTDTQYF.

The chain uses TRBV4-1 and TRBJ2-6; 8 bases are shared with TRBD1. The trim removed 4 bases at V and 0 bases at J, leaving 14 bases unmatched. Germline loops: CDR1 MGHRA, CDR2 YSYEKL. CDR3 size: 20 residues. The CDR3 here is CASSRNPGTGSSSGANVLTF. For the CDR3, the DNA is TGCGCCAGCAGCCGGAATCCCGGGACAGGATCCAGCTCTGGGGCCAACGTCCTGACTTTC.

The chain recombines TRBV2 with TRBJ2-3; 8 nucleotides match TRBD2. This CDR3 has 14 amino acids. V lost 6 bases to trimming and J lost 3 bases; unmatched junction nucleotides: 5. The V gene's germline CDR1 is SNHLY and CDR2 FYNNEI. CDR3 protein: CASRGLVGTDTQYF. CDR3 bases: TGTGCCAGCAGGGGACTAGTGGGAACAGATACGCAGTATTTT.

Only a few counts were recorded for this clonotype. This chain uses TRBV27 with TRBJ1-4, with D hard to call. CDR3 length: 14 amino acids. V was trimmed by 7 bases and J by 0 bases, leaving 9 bases between them. Germline values: CDR1 MNHEY, CDR2 SMNVEV (reference sequence). The CDR3 protein is CASMSVTTNEKLFF. The CDR3 region has the DNA TGTGCCAGCATGTCCGTGACAACTAATGAAAAACTGTTTTTT.

CDR3 nucleotides: TGTGCCAGCAGCTTGGCCTCAGGGACGCCGGGGGAGCAGTACTTC. It encodes CASSLASGTPGEQYF. This chain joins TRBV5-8 and TRBJ2-7, with D tentatively TRBD1 or TRBD2 (5 bases each). CDR1 and CDR2 (germline): SGHTS, YDEGEE. Trimming took off 0 bases at V and 7 bases at J, with 17 bases between the two ends. The CDR3 runs to 15 residues.

This clonotype was seen more than once but under ten times. The chain joins TRBV3-1 to TRBJ1-2; D not resolved. The ends were cut back, 10 bases at V and 1 base at J, with 7 bases in the middle. Germline-derived CDR1 and CDR2 are LGHDT and YNNKEL (reference sequence). The length of the CDR3 is 11 residues. The CDR3 here is CATGSNYGYTF. The DNA for the CDR3 is TGTGCCACCGGTAGTAACTATGGCTACACCTTC.

The V call is TRBV2, the J call TRBJ1-2; D is ambiguous. Germline CDR1 is SNHLY and CDR2 is FYNNEI. The CDR3 is 12 residues long. Deletions cut 6 bases from V and 7 bases from J, with 12 bases between. DNA of the CDR3: TGTGCCAGCAGGGACCCACTACGTGGCTACACCTTC. Translation: CASRDPLRGYTF.

Only a few counts were recorded for this clonotype. The chain recombines TRBV14 with TRBJ2-3; 7 nucleotides align to TRBD2. CDR1 and CDR2 (germline): SGHDN, FVKESK. This CDR3 is built from 15 residues. With V trimmed by 3 bases and J by 6 bases, 9 bases remained unmatched. The CDR3 spells CASSQYGGTLDTQYF. In DNA form, the CDR3 reads TGTGCCAGCAGCCAGTACGGGGGGACCCTTGATACGCAGTATTTT.

The CDR3 bases are TGTGCCAGCAGTCCGACTCAGGGGACTAGCGGGTACAATGAGCAGTACTTC. This encodes CASSPTQGTSGYNEQYF. The chain carries TRBV6-7 and TRBJ2-1; 12 nucleotides agree with TRBD2. The DNA matches TRBJ2-7 better at its end, which makes the J call doubtful. TRBV6-7 is filed as an ORF, its function uncertain. The CDR3 is 17 residues long.

At least ten counts were recorded for this clonotype. The chain employs TRBV4-1 and TRBJ2-4; 7 bases are a match to TRBD1. The germline V gene has CDR1 MGHRA and CDR2 YSYEKL. Unmatched junction bases numbered 5, after V lost 3 bases and J lost 6 bases. The CDR3 runs 14 residues. The CDR3 is CASSHPDRANIQYF. The CDR3 region has the DNA TGCGCCAGCAGCCACCCCGACAGGGCAAACATTCAGTACTTC.

Many counts were recorded for this clonotype. The V call is TRBV4-3, the J call TRBJ2-5, with TRBD1 as a possible D gene (6 bases). The V and J ends lost 0 bases and 10 bases respectively, with 18 bases between them. The CDR3 is 15 residues long. CDR1 is LGHNA and CDR2 is YSLEER in the germline V gene. The CDR3 DNA follows: TGCGCCAGCAGCCAAGAGTACCCGGGACAAGCGAACCAGTACTTC. It is translated as CASSQEYPGQANQYF.

This clonotype came up a few times. V gene TRBV5-1 combines with J gene TRBJ2-3; 8 bases fit TRBD2. The V gene end was trimmed by 0 bases and the J gene end by 5 bases; junction bases not matched to a gene: 5. CDR1 SGHRS and CDR2 YFSETQ come from the germline V gene. The CDR3 runs 15 residues. The chain's CDR3 is CASSLDGGAGDTQYF. For the CDR3, the DNA is TGCGCCAGCAGCTTGGACGGGGGGGCTGGAGATACGCAGTATTTT.

The CDR3 is CAWSSGFYGYTF. In DNA form, the CDR3 reads TGTGCCTGGAGCTCAGGGTTCTATGGCTACACCTTC. The chain uses TRBV30 and TRBJ1-2; tentatively, D is TRBD1 (5 bases). In germline, CDR1 is GTSNPN, CDR2 SVGIG (reference sequence). V lost 3 bases and J 4 bases, leaving 9 bases between the germline ends. There are 12 residues in the CDR3.

The table lists this clonotype with many counts. At one of its ends the junction is not consistent with the germline gene, which may arise from a read error. The chain employs TRBV7-2 and TRBJ2-5; weak D call: TRBD2 (6 bases). The CDR3 contains 14 residues. Germline V gene lookup returns CDR1 SGHTA and CDR2 FQGNSA. CDR3: CASSHRGTQETQYF. CDR3 nucleotide sequence: TGCGCCAGCAGCCATCGAGGGACTCAAGAGACCCAGTACTTC.